This is a list of T cell receptor beta chains from one sample in a study of cytomegalovirus exposure and HLA in healthy donors. Sequencing used immunoSEQ multiplex PCR; TCRdb keeps in-frame clones, though not all of them. This sample contains around 150,000 clones. Source material: PBMCs. All receptors derive from a man aged 25 to 40 in good health and CMV-seronegative. Each CDR3 is given with its conserved first and last residue. A D gene is named only where the DNA matches it firmly.

v_gene	len	d_gene	j_gene	CDR3aa	CDR3nt
TRBV6-6	16	-	TRBJ1-3	CASSLPHVRGGNTIYF	TGTGCCAGCAGCCTTCCCCATGTCCGAGGTGGAAACACCATATATTTT
TRBV4-1	15	TRBD1	TRBJ2-7	CASSHPGTGYYEQYF	TGCGCCAGCAGCCATCCCGGGACAGGGTACTACGAGCAGTACTTC
TRBV11-3	14	-	TRBJ2-7	CASSPRGWGGEQYF	TGTGCCAGCAGCCCTAGAGGCTGGGGCGGCGAGCAGTACTTC
TRBV18	16	TRBD2	TRBJ2-7	CASSPSRTSGAYEQYF	TGTGCCAGCTCACCATCTAGGACTAGCGGAGCCTACGAGCAGTACTTC
TRBV7-9	15	TRBD2	TRBJ2-7	CASSFSGTTFYEQYF	TGTGCCAGCAGCTTCTCCGGGACTACCTTCTACGAGCAGTACTTC
TRBV18	15	TRBD1	TRBJ2-7	CASSPRDRGPYEQYF	TGTGCCAGCTCACCAAGGGACAGGGGGCCCTACGAGCAGTACTTC
TRBV30	13	-	TRBJ1-2	CAWRGGANYGYTF	TGTGCCTGGAGGGGGGGAGCTAACTATGGCTACACCTTC
TRBV7-2	13	-	TRBJ2-3	CASSLRRGETQYF	TGTGCCAGCAGCCTACGTAGGGGCGAAACGCAGTATTTT
TRBV28	13	-	TRBJ2-7	CASSLCTTCEQYF	TGTGCCAGCAGTTTATGCACCACTTGCGAGCAGTACTTC
TRBV27	15	-	TRBJ1-2	CASGWQGRANYGYTF	TGTGCCAGCGGGTGGCAGGGCCGAGCTAACTATGGCTACACCTTC
TRBV2	13	-	TRBJ2-2	CASGLAATGELFF	TGTGCCAGCGGGCTAGCTGCGACCGGGGAGCTGTTTTTT
TRBV19	13	-	TRBJ1-5	CASSMFRNQPQHF	TGTGCCAGTAGTATGTTCAGGAATCAGCCCCAGCATTTT
TRBV5-6	12	-	TRBJ2-1	CASGRTGNEQFF	TGTGCCAGCGGACGAACAGGCAATGAGCAGTTCTTC
TRBV6-1	15	TRBD1	TRBJ2-6	CASSEQGAAANVLTF	TGTGCCAGCAGTGAACAGGGGGCGGCGGCCAACGTCCTGACTTTC
TRBV6-1	17	TRBD1	TRBJ1-4	CASSKGTGGAESEKLFF	TGTGCCAGCAGTAAAGGGACAGGGGGCGCCGAAAGTGAAAAACTGTTTTTT
TRBV11-2	16	-	TRBJ2-1	CASSLVNSPQYNEQFF	TGTGCCAGCAGCTTAGTGAACAGCCCCCAATACAATGAGCAGTTCTTC
TRBV9	15	-	TRBJ1-2	CASSVDHRESGGYTF	TGTGCCAGCAGCGTAGATCACAGGGAATCGGGGGGCTACACCTTC
TRBV5-8	15	-	TRBJ2-7	CASSAIQGHGYEQYF	TGTGCCAGCAGCGCGATCCAGGGGCACGGGTACGAGCAGTACTTC
TRBV29-1	14	TRBD2	TRBJ2-3	CSVERLAAPDTQYF	TGCAGCGTTGAAAGACTAGCGGCGCCAGATACGCAGTATTTT
TRBV5-1	17	-	TRBJ1-1	CASSLNDRPGWDTEAFF	TGCGCCAGCAGCTTGAACGACAGGCCGGGGTGGGACACTGAAGCTTTCTTT
TRBV6-5	13	TRBD1	TRBJ2-7	CASTLTGNHEQYF	TGTGCCAGCACTCTGACAGGGAACCACGAGCAGTACTTC
TRBV19	14	TRBD1	TRBJ2-5	CASSLRTGEETQYF	TGTGCCAGTAGTCTACGGACAGGGGAAGAGACCCAGTACTTC
TRBV10-3	16	-	TRBJ1-3	CAISGGGLAPGNTIYF	TGTGCCATCAGTGGGGGGGGACTTGCTCCTGGAAACACCATATATTTT
TRBV29-1	14	-	TRBJ2-3	CSVPGELEADTQYF	TGCAGCGTTCCGGGGGAACTAGAGGCAGATACGCAGTATTTT
TRBV7-3	15	-	TRBJ2-2	CASSPRTGTGGELFF	TGTGCCAGCAGCCCCCGAACAGGGACGGGCGGGGAGCTGTTTTTT
TRBV7-9	15	TRBD2	TRBJ2-5	CASSFSGLAGETQYF	TGTGCCAGCAGCTTCTCGGGACTAGCTGGTGAGACCCAGTACTTC
TRBV7-8	15	TRBD1	TRBJ2-2	CASSWDRVNTGELFF	TGTGCCAGCAGCTGGGACAGGGTGAACACCGGGGAGCTGTTTTTT
TRBV11-3	15	TRBD2	TRBJ2-7	CASSLVVSGIYEQYF	TGTGCCAGCAGCTTAGTCGTTAGCGGGATATACGAGCAGTACTTC
TRBV9	14	-	TRBJ2-1	CASSASGDVARQFF	TGTGCCAGCAGCGCCTCCGGTGACGTAGCGCGGCAGTTCTTC
TRBV7-2	13	-	TRBJ1-1	CASSPHSGTEAFF	TGTGCCAGCAGTCCTCACAGTGGGACTGAAGCTTTCTTT
TRBV7-6	19	TRBD1	TRBJ2-7	CASSLGDREDRGIFSEQYF	TGTGCCAGCAGCTTAGGGGACAGGGAAGACAGGGGTATTTTCAGCGAGCAGTACTTC
TRBV11-2	15	-	TRBJ2-3	CASSFGSGLMYTQYF	TGTGCCAGCAGCTTCGGAAGCGGGCTGATGTATACGCAGTATTTT
TRBV4-2	16	TRBD1	TRBJ2-3	CASSQDGQGGPDTQYF	TGTGCCAGCAGCCAAGATGGACAGGGGGGCCCAGATACGCAGTATTTT
TRBV7-2	14	TRBD1	TRBJ1-2	CASRAGGIRDGYTF	TGTGCCAGCAGAGCAGGGGGCATAAGGGATGGCTACACCTTC
TRBV7-2	15	TRBD2	TRBJ2-1	CASRPPGLASNEQFF	TGTGCCAGCAGGCCCCCGGGACTAGCATCCAATGAGCAGTTCTTC
TRBV27	14	TRBD1	TRBJ1-2	CASSSSDRTYGYTF	TGTGCCAGCAGTTCCTCGGACAGGACCTATGGCTACACCTTC
TRBV5-4	19	TRBD2	TRBJ2-1	CASSGGGTSGRGSYNEQFF	TGTGCCAGCAGCGGGGGGGGGACTAGCGGGAGAGGGTCCTACAATGAGCAGTTCTTC
TRBV5-1	14	TRBD1	TRBJ1-2	CASSLEGAIYGYTF	TGCGCCAGCAGCCTGGAGGGGGCCATCTATGGCTACACCTTC
TRBV7-8	15	-	TRBJ1-3	CASSPDGGLGNTIYF	TGTGCCAGCAGCCCAGACGGGGGGCTCGGAAACACCATATATTTT
TRBV6-1	15	-	TRBJ1-2	CASSETQGPNYGYTF	TGTGCCAGCAGTGAAACCCAGGGGCCCAACTATGGCTACACCTTC
TRBV5-4	16	TRBD1	TRBJ2-5	CASSLDLGTGFVTQYF	TGTGCCAGCAGCTTAGATCTCGGGACAGGGTTTGTGACCCAGTACTTC
TRBV5-6	16	TRBD2	TRBJ2-3	CASFRPGLAVADTQYF	TGTGCCAGCTTTCGGCCTGGACTAGCTGTCGCAGATACGCAGTATTTT
TRBV6-5	15	-	TRBJ2-7	CASSYSSDSSYEQYF	TGTGCCAGCAGTTACTCGAGTGACAGCTCCTACGAGCAGTACTTC
TRBV5-4	15	TRBD2	TRBJ2-7	CASSLGIAGGDEQYF	TGTGCCAGCAGCTTGGGGATAGCGGGAGGAGATGAGCAGTACTTC
TRBV7-2	15	-	TRBJ1-5	CASRLFAGPNQPQHF	TGTGCCAGCAGACTCTTCGCGGGCCCCAATCAGCCCCAGCATTTT
TRBV7-9	16	TRBD1	TRBJ1-3	CASSSKDRGSGNTIYF	TGTGCCAGCAGCTCGAAGGACAGGGGCTCTGGAAACACCATATATTTT
TRBV18	12	-	TRBJ1-2	CASSFTVNGYTF	TGTGCCAGCTCATTTACAGTGAATGGCTACACCTTC
TRBV30	16	TRBD1	TRBJ1-3	CAWIHGQGRTGNTIYF	TGTGCCTGGATACACGGACAGGGGCGTACTGGAAACACCATATATTTT
TRBV4-1	14	-	TRBJ2-1	CASSQWARQDEQFF	TGCGCCAGCAGCCAATGGGCCCGCCAAGATGAGCAGTTCTTC
TRBV6-5	14	TRBD1	TRBJ2-2	CASSTTGGIGELFF	TGTGCCAGCAGTACAACAGGGGGTATCGGGGAGCTGTTTTTT
TRBV28	12	-	TRBJ1-2	CATSVGGGGYTF	TGTGCCACTTCGGTCGGGGGAGGGGGCTACACCTTC
TRBV5-1	15	TRBD2	TRBJ2-7	CASSNYPGLAYEQYF	TGCGCCAGCAGCAACTACCCAGGACTAGCCTACGAGCAGTACTTC
TRBV27	16	TRBD2	TRBJ2-1	CASSLGLAGGFNEQFF	TGTGCCAGCAGTTTGGGGCTAGCGGGAGGTTTCAATGAGCAGTTCTTC